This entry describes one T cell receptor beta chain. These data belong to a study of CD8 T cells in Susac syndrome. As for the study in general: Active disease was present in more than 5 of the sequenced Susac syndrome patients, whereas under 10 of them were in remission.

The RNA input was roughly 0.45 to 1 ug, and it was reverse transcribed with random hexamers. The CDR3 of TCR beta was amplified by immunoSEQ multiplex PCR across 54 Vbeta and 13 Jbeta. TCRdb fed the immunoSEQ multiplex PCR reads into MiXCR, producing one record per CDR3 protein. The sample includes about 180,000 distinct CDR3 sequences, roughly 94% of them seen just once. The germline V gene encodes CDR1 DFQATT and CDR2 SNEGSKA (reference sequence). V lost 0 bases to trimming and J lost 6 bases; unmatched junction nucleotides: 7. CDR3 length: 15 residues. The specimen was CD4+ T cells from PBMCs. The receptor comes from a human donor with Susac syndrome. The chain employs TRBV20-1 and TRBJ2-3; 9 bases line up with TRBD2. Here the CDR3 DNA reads TGCAGTGCTAGAGACTCTAGCGGGGTCCCGGATACGCAGTATTTT. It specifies CSARDSSGVPDTQYF.